This T cell receptor beta chain originates from a study of blood T cells in healthy people across ages. The study, taken as a whole, reports: PBMC samples, being unsorted, prevented any conclusive comparison of naive and antigen-experienced cells.

About this clonotype: Its antigen is not known.

The CDR3 covers 15 residues. Trimming cost V 5 bases and J 2 bases; bases outside gene matches: 9. In germline, CDR1 is DFQATT, CDR2 SNEGSKA (reference sequence). PCR was performed a second time for 7 to 11 cycles using a sample-barcoded 5' primer and a J-beta primer mix. A single record per CDR3 protein comes from TCRdb applying MiXCR to the 5' RACE reads. This sample has over 1,300,000 distinct CDR3 sequences; around 55% occur once, and the top ten carry more than 6%. The chain couples TRBV20-1 to TRBJ2-1; 7 bases line up with TRBD2. What was sequenced was blood. The sequence was obtained from a man aged 18-30 years in good health. CDR3 sequence reads: CSAGDSGLTYNEQFF. For the CDR3, the DNA is TGCAGTGCTGGGGATAGCGGGCTGACCTACAATGAGCAGTTCTTC.